This TCR beta chain is from a study of shared clonotypes between healthy human individuals. From germline, CDR1 is SEHNR and CDR2 FQNEAQ (reference sequence). V lost 5 bases to trimming and J lost 2 bases, with 14 bases between them. The CDR3 is 15 residues long. Sequencing was performed with immunoSEQ multiplex PCR; in TCRdb, only in-frame clones are kept and a portion is missing. The table shows 1 million to 1.2 million clones, with roughly 80% occurring only once. The sequencing input was memory CD4+ T cells from PBMCs. The subset was: CD45RA-negative fraction. This chain links TRBV7-9 with TRBJ2-3; D gene uncertain. The receptor was derived from a man aged 18-30 years in good health. Some clones in this sample may be carry-over from other donors' samples. CDR3 sequence reads: CASSHARSVTDTQYF. CDR3 bases: TGTGCCAGCAGCCATGCTAGGTCGGTCACAGATACGCAGTATTTT.